This T cell receptor beta chain derives from a study of shared clonotypes between healthy human individuals. The naive CD8 population came from CD45RO-negative cells selected for CCR7, without terminally differentiated effector memory CD45RA+ cells. Only in-frame clones appear in the TCRdb table, and some are missing; sequencing was by immunoSEQ multiplex PCR. Counted here are some 2.1 million clones, less than 95% occurring once; the ten biggest clones make up roughly 1%. Germline values: CDR1 MNHEY, CDR2 SMNVEV (reference sequence). The CDR3 length is 15 residues. V was shortened by 2 bases and J by 0 bases, with 8 bases between the two germline ends.

The sequencing sample was made of naive CD8+ T cells sorted from blood. The chain recombines TRBV27 with TRBJ2-1, with D perhaps being TRBD1 or TRBD2 (5 bases each). The receptor was isolated from a man between 18 and 29 years old in good health. The chain's CDR3 is CASSLEGFSYNEQFF. In DNA form, the CDR3 reads TGTGCCAGCAGTTTAGAGGGGTTCTCCTACAATGAGCAGTTCTTC.